Reported below is one TCR beta chain. The table came from immunoSEQ multiplex PCR; TCRdb's copy has only in-frame clones and leaves some out. The top ten hold roughly 0.33% of the sample, which has some 68,000 clones, roughly 89% seen once. The ends were cut back, 4 bases at V and 4 bases at J, with 11 bases in the middle. CDR1 is MNHEY, CDR2 SMNVEV, per germline (reference sequence). This CDR3 contains 14 residues. The entry originates in a study of technical replicates of blood from a handful of donors. Input material: T cells isolated from PBMCs. This sequence joins TRBV27 and TRBJ1-3, with a weak D call TRBD1 (5 bases). The receptor comes from a human donor in good health. The CDR3 coding sequence is TGTGCCAGCAGTTCGGGACTAAGAGGAAACACCATATATTTT. Translated, it gives CASSSGLRGNTIYF.